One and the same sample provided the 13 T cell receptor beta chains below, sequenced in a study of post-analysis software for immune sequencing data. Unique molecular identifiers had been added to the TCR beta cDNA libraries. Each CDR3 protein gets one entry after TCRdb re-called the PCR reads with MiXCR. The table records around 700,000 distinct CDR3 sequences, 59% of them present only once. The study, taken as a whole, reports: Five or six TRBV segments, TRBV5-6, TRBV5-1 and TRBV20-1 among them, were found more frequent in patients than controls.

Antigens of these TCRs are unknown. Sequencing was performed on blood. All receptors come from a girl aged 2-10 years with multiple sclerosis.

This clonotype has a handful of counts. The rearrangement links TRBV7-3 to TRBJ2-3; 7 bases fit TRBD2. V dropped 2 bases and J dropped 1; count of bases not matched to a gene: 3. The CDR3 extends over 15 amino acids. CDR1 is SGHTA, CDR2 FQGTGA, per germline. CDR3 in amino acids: CASSLLAEGTDTQYF. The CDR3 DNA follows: TGTGCCAGCAGCTTACTAGCGGAGGGCACAGATACGCAGTATTTT.

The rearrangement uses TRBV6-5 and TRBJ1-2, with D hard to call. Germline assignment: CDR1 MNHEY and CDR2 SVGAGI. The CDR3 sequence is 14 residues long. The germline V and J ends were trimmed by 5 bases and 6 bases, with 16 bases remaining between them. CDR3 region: CASSTQLARHGYTF. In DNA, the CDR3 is TGTGCCAGCAGTACGCAGCTCGCTAGACATGGCTACACCTTC.

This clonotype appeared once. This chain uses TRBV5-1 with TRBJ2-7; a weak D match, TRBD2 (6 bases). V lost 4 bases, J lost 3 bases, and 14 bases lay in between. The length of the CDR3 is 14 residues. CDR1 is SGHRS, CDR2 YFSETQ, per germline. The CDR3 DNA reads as TGCGCCAGCAGCCCGGGACTCTCCTTCTACGAGCAGTACTTC. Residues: CASSPGLSFYEQYF.

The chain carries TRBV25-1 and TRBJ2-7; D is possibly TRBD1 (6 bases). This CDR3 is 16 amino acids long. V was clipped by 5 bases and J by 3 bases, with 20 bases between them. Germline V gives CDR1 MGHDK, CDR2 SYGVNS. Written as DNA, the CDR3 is TGTGCCAGCAGTTTTACAGGGTTTTTTATCTACTACGAGCAGTACTTC. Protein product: CASSFTGFFIYYEQYF.

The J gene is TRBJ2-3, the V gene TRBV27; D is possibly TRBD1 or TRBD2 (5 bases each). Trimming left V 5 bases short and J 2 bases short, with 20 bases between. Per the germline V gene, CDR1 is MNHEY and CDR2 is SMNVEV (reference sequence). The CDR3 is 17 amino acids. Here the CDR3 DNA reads TGTGCCAGCAGTCCATCCCAAGGGGACGCAGCCACAGATACGCAGTATTTT. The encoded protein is CASSPSQGDAATDTQYF.

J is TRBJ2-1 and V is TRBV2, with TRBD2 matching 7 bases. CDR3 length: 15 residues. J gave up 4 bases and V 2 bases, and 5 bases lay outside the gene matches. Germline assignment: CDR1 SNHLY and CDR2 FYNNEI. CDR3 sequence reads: CASSERPSGYNEQFF. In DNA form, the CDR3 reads TGTGCCAGCAGTGAACGCCCTAGCGGATACAATGAGCAGTTCTTC.

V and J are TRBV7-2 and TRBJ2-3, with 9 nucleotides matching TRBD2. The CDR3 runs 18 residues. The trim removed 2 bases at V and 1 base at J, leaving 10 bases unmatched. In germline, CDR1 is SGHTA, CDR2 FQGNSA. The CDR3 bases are TGTGCCAGCAGCTTACCACCCGGGACTAGCCGGGGCACAGATACGCAGTATTTT. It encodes CASSLPPGTSRGTDTQYF.

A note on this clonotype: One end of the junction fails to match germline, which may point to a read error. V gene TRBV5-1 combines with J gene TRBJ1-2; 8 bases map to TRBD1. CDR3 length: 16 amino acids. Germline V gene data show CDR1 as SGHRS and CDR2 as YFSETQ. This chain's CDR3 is CAGSSKGQGRYYGYTF. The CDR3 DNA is TGCGCCGGCAGCTCGAAAGGACAGGGCCGATACTATGGCTACACCTTC.

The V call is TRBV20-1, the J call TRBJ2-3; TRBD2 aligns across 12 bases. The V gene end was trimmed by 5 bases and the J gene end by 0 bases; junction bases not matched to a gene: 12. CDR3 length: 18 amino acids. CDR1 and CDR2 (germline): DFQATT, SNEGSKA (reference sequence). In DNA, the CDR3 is TGCAGTGCTTACGGTCTAGCGGGAGGGCCGATAAGCACAGATACGCAGTATTTT. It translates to CSAYGLAGGPISTDTQYF.

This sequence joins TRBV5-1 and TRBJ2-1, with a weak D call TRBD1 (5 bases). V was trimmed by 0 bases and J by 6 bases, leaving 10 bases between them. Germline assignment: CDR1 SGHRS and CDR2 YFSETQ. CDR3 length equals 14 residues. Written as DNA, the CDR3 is TGCGCCAGCAGCTTGGGAGCTCAGGGCAATGAGCAGTTCTTC. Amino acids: CASSLGAQGNEQFF.

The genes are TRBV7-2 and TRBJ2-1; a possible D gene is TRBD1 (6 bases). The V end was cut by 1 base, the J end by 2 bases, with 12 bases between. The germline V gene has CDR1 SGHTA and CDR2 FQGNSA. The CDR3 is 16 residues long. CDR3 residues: CASSLDPTGAYNEQFF. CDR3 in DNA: TGTGCCAGCAGCTTAGACCCGACAGGCGCCTACAATGAGCAGTTCTTC. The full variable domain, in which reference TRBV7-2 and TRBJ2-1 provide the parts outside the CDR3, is GAGVSQSPSNKVTEKGKDVELRCDPISGHTALYWYRQSLGQGLEFLIYFQGNSAPDKSGLPSDRFSAERTGGSVSTLTIQRTQQEDSAVYLCASSLDPTGAYNEQFFGPGTRLTVL.

The CDR3 is CASSLDGAGSPLHF. The CDR3 DNA sequence: TGTGCCAGCAGCTTAGATGGGGCTGGTTCACCCCTCCACTTT. The chain uses TRBV7-9 and TRBJ1-6; a weak D match, TRBD1 (5 bases). Germline V gene sequence: CDR1 SEHNR, CDR2 FQNEAQ (reference sequence). The CDR3 length is 14 residues. Trimming stripped 1 base from V and 9 bases from J, with 10 bases between.

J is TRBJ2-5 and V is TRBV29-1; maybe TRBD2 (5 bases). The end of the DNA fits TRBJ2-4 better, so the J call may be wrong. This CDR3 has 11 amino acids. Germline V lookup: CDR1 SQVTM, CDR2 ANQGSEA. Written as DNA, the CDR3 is TGCAGCGTTGACGGCGGGAACATTCAGTACTTC. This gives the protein CSVDGGNIQYF.